Listed below are T cell receptor beta chains from one sample, sequenced in a study of identical twins. TCRdb reprocessed the 5' RACE reads with MiXCR, giving one entry per CDR3 protein. This sample carries about 530,000 distinct CDR3 sequences, under 25% of them seen once, and the ten largest clones take around 0.5%. The same sample was also studied in work on yellow fever vaccine responses in identical twins.

Input material: CD4+ T cells sorted from blood. These receptors were collected from a woman younger than 30 in good health. Both conserved end residues are part of each CDR3. Fields, in order: clone size, CDR3 length, D gene, V gene, J gene, CDR3 protein, CDR3 DNA. The D gene is left open where the match is weak. Only some rows state a clone size, as once, few, many or a class for expanded clones.

NA	14	TRBD2	TRBV7-2	TRBJ2-5	CASSFGAGVETQYF	TGTGCCAGCAGCTTCGGAGCGGGAGTTGAGACCCAGTACTTC
NA	15	NA	TRBV10-3	TRBJ2-5	CAIRSPEGAQETQYF	TGTGCCATCAGATCCCCGGAGGGGGCTCAAGAGACCCAGTACTTC
NA	15	TRBD1	TRBV12-3/TRBV12-4	TRBJ1-2	CASSFGTGKENGYTF	TGTGCCAGCAGTTTTGGGACAGGGAAAGAGAATGGCTACACCTTC
NA	16	TRBD2	TRBV13	TRBJ2-5	CASSYGLAGDRETQYF	TGTGCCAGCAGCTACGGACTAGCGGGAGATCGGGAGACCCAGTACTTC
NA	14	NA	TRBV6-5	TRBJ2-3	CASSYWGEGDTQYF	TGTGCCAGCAGTTACTGGGGAGAAGGAGATACGCAGTATTTT
NA	17	NA	TRBV3-1	TRBJ2-1	CASSQPKSASSYNEQFF	TGTGCCAGCAGCCAACCGAAGAGCGCAAGCTCCTACAATGAGCAGTTCTTC
few	13	NA	TRBV12-3/TRBV12-4	TRBJ2-2	CASKGLSFGELFF	TGTGCCAGCAAGGGGCTCAGCTTCGGGGAGCTGTTTTTT
few	16	TRBD2	TRBV3-1	TRBJ2-3	CASSQGTSGGTDTQYF	TGTGCCAGCAGCCAAGGAACTAGCGGGGGCACAGATACGCAGTATTTT
NA	16	TRBD2	TRBV9	TRBJ2-3	CASSVVPGGSSDTQYF	TGTGCCAGCAGCGTAGTCCCGGGGGGATCCTCAGATACGCAGTATTTT
few	14	TRBD1	TRBV5-1	TRBJ2-7	CASSGGQSFDEQYF	TGCGCCAGCAGCGGGGGACAGTCCTTTGATGAGCAGTACTTC
NA	16	NA	TRBV5-1	TRBJ2-7	CASSLEVAGPNYEQYF	TGCGCCAGCAGCTTGGAAGTTGCCGGACCCAACTACGAGCAGTACTTC
many	14	NA	TRBV28	TRBJ2-7	CASSPGLNSYEQYF	TGTGCCAGCAGCCCCGGGCTCAACTCCTACGAGCAGTACTTC
few	14	NA	TRBV7-9	TRBJ1-6	CASSPTTAFSPLHF	TGTGCCAGCAGCCCTACAACAGCCTTTTCACCCCTCCACTTT
NA	15	TRBD2	TRBV29-1	TRBJ2-1	CSVDQAGVPYNEQFF	TGCAGCGTTGATCAAGCGGGAGTCCCCTACAATGAGCAGTTCTTC
NA	14	TRBD2	TRBV28	TRBJ2-1	CASIPRGAYNEQFF	TGTGCCAGCATCCCTCGGGGGGCCTACAATGAGCAGTTCTTC
few	15	NA	TRBV10-3	TRBJ2-4	CAISESVGPGNIQYF	TGTGCCATCAGTGAGTCGGTAGGGCCGGGAAACATTCAGTACTTC
NA	11	NA	TRBV5-1	TRBJ2-7	CASSLEGEQYF	TGCGCCAGCAGCTTGGAGGGCGAGCAGTACTTC
NA	14	TRBD1	TRBV11-2	TRBJ2-7	CASSSTQGTNEQYF	TGTGCCAGCAGCTCGACACAGGGGACCAACGAGCAGTACTTC
few	15	NA	TRBV5-1	TRBJ2-7	CASSLAMDSSYEQYF	TGCGCCAGCAGCTTGGCTATGGACAGCTCCTACGAGCAGTACTTC
NA	12	NA	TRBV29-1	TRBJ1-2	CSVTGFKNGYTF	TGCAGCGTTACAGGGTTCAAGAATGGCTACACCTTC
few	13	NA	TRBV20-1	TRBJ1-1	CSARDPHADGAFF	TGCAGTGCTAGAGATCCCCACGCGGACGGAGCTTTCTTT
few	13	NA	TRBV29-1	TRBJ1-1	CSVGLGGGGEAFF	TGCAGCGTTGGGTTGGGGGGAGGGGGTGAAGCTTTCTTT
NA	13	NA	TRBV20-1	TRBJ2-5	CSASGSVQETQYF	TGCAGTGCTAGCGGGTCGGTTCAAGAGACCCAGTACTTC
few	15	NA	TRBV6-1	TRBJ1-5	CASSRKFQENQPQHF	TGTGCCAGCAGTCGGAAATTCCAGGAAAATCAGCCCCAGCATTTT
NA	16	TRBD1	TRBV28	TRBJ2-1	CASTRSGQGAYNEQFF	TGTGCCAGCACTAGATCGGGACAGGGGGCCTACAATGAGCAGTTCTTC
few	13	NA	TRBV20-1	TRBJ2-3	CSADHPATDTQYF	TGCAGTGCTGACCATCCGGCCACAGATACGCAGTATTTT
NA	17	NA	TRBV7-8	TRBJ2-3	CASSQFTMDRYTDTQYF	TGTGCCAGCAGCCAATTTACTATGGACCGATACACAGATACGCAGTATTTT
NA	21	TRBD1	TRBV6-2/TRBV6-3	TRBJ2-1	CASSYRNLRDRGRGAYNEQFF	TGTGCCAGCAGTTACCGAAACCTCCGGGACAGGGGAAGGGGGGCTTACAATGAGCAGTTCTTC
NA	12	NA	TRBV25-1	TRBJ1-1	CASSDYGSEAFF	TGTGCCAGCAGTGACTACGGATCTGAAGCTTTCTTT
few	15	NA	TRBV10-1	TRBJ2-3	CASSSGRAFADTQYF	TGCGCCAGTTCGTCGGGTAGGGCATTCGCAGATACGCAGTATTTT
NA	16	TRBD2	TRBV10-3	TRBJ2-1	CAITEGAGAAYNEQFF	TGTGCCATCACCGAGGGAGCGGGAGCCGCCTACAATGAGCAGTTCTTC
NA	15	TRBD1	TRBV18	TRBJ1-6	CASSPGTGNNSPLHF	TGTGCCAGCTCACCAGGGACAGGGAATAATTCACCCCTCCACTTT
few	13	NA	TRBV28	TRBJ2-3	CAAGGVGPGSWYF	NA